The 25 T cell receptor beta chains below come from one sample, sequenced in a study of blood T cell repertoires in COVID-19. Here immunoSEQ multiplex PCR was the method, and the copy in TCRdb shows in-frame clones only, minus some. The sample has around 230,000 clones, almost 85% seen once. The material sequenced was PBMCs or T cells enriched from blood (not recorded which). All receptors derive from a middle-aged man who had recovered from COVID-19.

The rearrangement uses TRBV9 and TRBJ2-1, with 7 bases matching TRBD2. CDR3 size: 15 residues. Losses at the gene ends were 0 bases for V and 7 bases for J; bases not matched to a gene: 7. The germline V gene has CDR1 SGDLS and CDR2 YYNGEE. CDR3 coding DNA: TGTGCCAGCAGCGTAGCCCCCAATAGCGGGAATGAGCAGTTCTTC. Translating gives CASSVAPNSGNEQFF.

The CDR3 nucleotides are TGTGCCAGCAGTGAAGCGTTCGGGGGAGGAAGCGGCACACAAGAGACCCAGTACTTC. This encodes CASSEAFGGGSGTQETQYF. The chain carries TRBV6-1 and TRBJ2-5; weak D call: TRBD2 (6 bases). Trimming shortened V by 0 bases and J by 2 bases, and 22 bases separated the two germline ends. Germline loops: CDR1 MNHNS, CDR2 SASEGT. The CDR3 extends over 19 amino acids.

DNA of the CDR3: TGTGCCAGCTCATTCGGAAACACCATATATTTT. It yields the protein CASSFGNTIYF. V and J are TRBV12-3 or TRBV12-4 and TRBJ1-3; D is unclear. V lost 8 bases and J 4 bases, leaving 6 bases between the germline ends. This CDR3 region has 11 residues.

The chain is built from TRBV2 and TRBJ2-3, with 11 positions matching TRBD2. There are 15 residues in the CDR3. CDR1 is SNHLY and CDR2 is FYNNEI in the germline V gene. J lost 6 bases, V lost 6 bases, and 8 bases had no gene match. CDR3 nucleotide sequence: TGTGCCAGCAGCGCGACTAGCGGGACCTTCGATACGCAGTATTTT. Protein: CASSATSGTFDTQYF.

This clone was picked up one time. The gene calls are TRBV7-9 and TRBJ1-3; D unclear. Per the germline V gene, CDR1 is SEHNR and CDR2 is FQNEAQ (reference sequence). V was trimmed by 0 bases and J by 0 bases, leaving 6 bases between them. This CDR3 spans 15 amino acids. The CDR3 coding sequence is TGTGCCAGCAGCTTAGCTTTCCTCTCTGGAAACACCATATATTTT. Residues: CASSLAFLSGNTIYF. Complete variable domain (other parts from reference TRBV7-9 and TRBJ1-3): DTGVSQNPRHKITKRGQNVTFRCDPISEHNRLYWYRQTLGQGPEFLTYFQNEAQLEKSRLLSDRFSAERPKGSFSTLEIQRTEQGDSAMYLCASSLAFLSGNTIYFGEGSWLTVV.

The rearrangement uses TRBV11-2 and TRBJ1-5; D might be TRBD1 (5 bases). The CDR3 has 15 amino acids. Trimming stripped 4 bases from V and 2 bases from J, with 12 bases between. CDR1 and CDR2 from the germline V gene are SGHAT and FQNNGV. The CDR3 loop is CASSSLKGGNQPQHF. CDR3 sequence (DNA): TGTGCCAGCAGCTCCTTGAAAGGGGGCAATCAGCCCCAGCATTTT.

The chain couples TRBV19 to TRBJ1-1, with TRBD1 matching over 8 bases. Germline V lookup: CDR1 LNHDA, CDR2 SQIVND (reference sequence). After removal of 6 bases from V and 6 bases from J, the junction contained 3 bases not matched to a gene. The CDR3 extends over 12 amino acids. The DNA for the CDR3 is TGTGCCAGTAGAACAGGGGGATCTGAAGCTTTCTTT. This translates into CASRTGGSEAFF.

The chain joins TRBV7-9 to TRBJ2-1; a weak D match, TRBD2 (6 bases). The CDR3 loop spans 16 amino acids. Germline assignment: CDR1 SEHNR and CDR2 FQNEAQ (reference sequence). V shed 1 base and J shed 5 bases, with 15 bases lying between them. The CDR3 sequence: CASSLGSLGRHNEQFF. The CDR3 DNA reads as TGTGCCAGCAGCTTAGGAAGCTTGGGGAGGCACAATGAGCAGTTCTTC. The full variable domain, its missing parts supplied by reference TRBV7-9 and TRBJ2-1, is DTGVSQNPRHKITKRGQNVTFRCDPISEHNRLYWYRQTLGQGPEFLTYFQNEAQLEKSRLLSDRFSAERPKGSFSTLEIQRTEQGDSAMYLCASSLGSLGRHNEQFFGPGTRLTVL.

The chain recombines TRBV7-2 with TRBJ1-4; unclear D gene. This CDR3 is 15 amino acids long. V was trimmed by 2 bases and J by 0 bases, leaving 7 bases between them. CDR1 and CDR2 (germline): SGHTA, FQGNSA. This CDR3 reads CASSLSNPTNEKLFF. Here the CDR3 DNA reads TGTGCCAGCAGCTTATCAAATCCAACTAATGAAAAACTGTTTTTT.

The chain uses TRBV5-1 and TRBJ2-3; 7 nucleotides agree with TRBD2. The trim removed 5 bases at V and 4 bases at J, leaving 10 bases unmatched. The CDR3 consists of 15 residues. Germline V gives CDR1 SGHRS, CDR2 YFSETQ. The chain's CDR3 is CASSFTAGEPDTQYF. In nucleotides, the CDR3 is TGCGCCAGCAGTTTCACGGCGGGAGAGCCAGATACGCAGTATTTT.

The V and J genes are TRBV11-3 and TRBJ2-3, with TRBD2 matching over 11 bases. Germline V gene data show CDR1 as SGHNT and CDR2 as YENEEA. The ends lost 1 base at V and 5 bases at J; junction bases unmatched: 8. The CDR3 has 17 amino acids. CDR3 sequence: CASSLGVTSGKQDTQYF. The CDR3 DNA reads TGTGCCAGCAGCTTAGGTGTGACTAGCGGGAAGCAAGATACGCAGTATTTT.

The chain uses TRBV6-5 and TRBJ1-6; D is unresolved. The V end lost 2 bases, the J end lost 7 bases, and 15 bases lay between the germline ends. Germline CDR1 is MNHEY and CDR2 is SVGAGI. The CDR3 is made up of 16 amino acids. CDR3 sequence reads: CASSYARQALNSPLHF. CDR3 nucleotides: TGTGCCAGCAGTTACGCCAGACAAGCCCTAAATTCACCCCTCCACTTT.

The gene calls are TRBV7-2 and TRBJ2-2, with 12 bases matching TRBD1. Germline CDR1 is SGHTA and CDR2 is FQGNSA. The CDR3 is made up of 16 amino acids. V trimming: 5 bases; J trimming: 4 bases; junction bases outside the gene matches: 5. The CDR3 DNA reads TGTGCCAGCAGCGGACCGGGACAGGGGGCCACCGGGGAGCTGTTTTTT. Protein product: CASSGPGQGATGELFF.

The chain couples TRBV4-2 to TRBJ2-1; 13 nucleotides agree with TRBD2. Germline CDR1 reads LGHNA; CDR2 reads YNFKEQ. The CDR3 contains 16 residues. After removal of 4 bases from V and 7 bases from J, the junction contained 7 bases not matched to a gene. The CDR3 spells CASSRTSGGAANEQFF. In nucleotides, the CDR3 is TGTGCCAGCAGCCGGACTAGCGGGGGCGCCGCAAATGAGCAGTTCTTC.

This clone came up once. CDR3 residues: CASSRDRGNTGELFF. CDR3 DNA: TGTGCCAGCAGCCGCGACAGGGGGAACACCGGGGAGCTGTTTTTT. This chain uses TRBV5-4 with TRBJ2-2; TRBD1 aligns across 8 bases. Germline assignment: CDR1 SGHNT and CDR2 YYREEE (reference sequence). Germline trimming cut 4 bases from V and 1 base from J; bases unmatched to any gene: 3. The CDR3 runs 15 residues.

The rearrangement joins TRBV19 to TRBJ1-1; D is unresolved. Trimming cost V 5 bases and J 0 bases, with 4 bases left between them. The length of the CDR3 is 12 residues. Germline assignment: CDR1 LNHDA and CDR2 SQIVND (reference sequence). CDR3 DNA sequence: TGTGCCAGTAGTCAGGTGAACACTGAAGCTTTCTTT. Amino acids: CASSQVNTEAFF.

The genes are TRBV3-1 (or the pseudogene TRBV3-2) and TRBJ2-7, with 9 bases fitting TRBD1. The CDR3 length is 15 residues. The germline V gene encodes CDR1 LGHDT and CDR2 YNNKEL (reference sequence). V shed 3 bases and J 0 bases; nucleotides not matched to a gene: 3. The CDR3 nucleotides read TGTGCCAGCAGCCACACGACAGGGGGCTCCTACGAGCAGTACTTC. Protein: CASSHTTGGSYEQYF.

This clone was picked up a small number of times. The genes are TRBV7-2 and TRBJ1-2, with D maybe TRBD1 (6 bases). Deletions cut 5 bases from V and 8 bases from J, with 21 bases between. Germline V gives CDR1 SGHTA, CDR2 FQGNSA. The CDR3 totals 15 residues. CDR3 loop: CASSLRQDLRRGYTF. CDR3 nucleotide sequence: TGTGCCAGCAGCCTACGACAGGATCTCCGCCGAGGCTACACCTTC.

The J gene is TRBJ2-7, the V gene TRBV14; no clear D. Germline V CDR1 and CDR2: SGHDN, FVKESK. V lost 0 bases and J 6 bases, leaving 6 bases between the germline ends. The CDR3 is 12 amino acids. CDR3: CASSQEVGEQYF. Here the CDR3 DNA reads TGTGCCAGCAGCCAAGAGGTCGGCGAGCAGTACTTC.

V is TRBV7-2 and J is TRBJ1-5; tentative D call: TRBD1 (6 bases). Per the germline V gene, CDR1 is SGHTA and CDR2 is FQGNSA. The CDR3 consists of 16 residues. V was shortened by 1 base and J by 6 bases, with 16 bases between the two germline ends. The CDR3 nucleotides are TGTGCCAGCAGCTTAGTGGGGGGGCCGTCCTCTCAGCCCCAGCATTTT. Its translation is CASSLVGGPSSQPQHF.

The rearrangement joins TRBV19 to TRBJ2-5; 9 bases map to TRBD1. J lost 4 bases, V lost 5 bases, and 14 bases had no gene match. CDR1 is LNHDA, CDR2 SQIVND, per germline (reference sequence). The CDR3 consists of 17 residues. The CDR3 here is CASSLAGTGRGGETQYF. The CDR3 DNA reads as TGTGCCAGTAGTCTTGCCGGGACAGGGAGGGGTGGAGAGACCCAGTACTTC.

The CDR3 reads CASSEQQDITEAFF. The CDR3, as DNA: TGTGCCAGCAGTGAGCAACAGGATATCACTGAAGCTTTCTTT. This sequence joins TRBV2 and TRBJ1-1; D is perhaps TRBD1 (5 bases). Per germline, CDR1 SNHLY and CDR2 FYNNEI. Trimming took off 3 bases at V and 4 bases at J, with 12 bases between the two ends. CDR3 size: 14 residues.

This clone turned up a few times. The chain is built from TRBV4-3 and TRBJ2-3; TRBD2 agrees at 11 bases. Trimming at V came to 4 bases and at J to 6 bases, leaving 3 bases not matched to a gene. Looked up from germline, CDR1 is LGHNA and CDR2 is YSLEER. The CDR3 totals 14 residues. CDR3 sequence (DNA): TGCGCCAGCAGCCCCTTAGCGGGGGGGGATACGCAGTATTTT. Its protein is CASSPLAGGDTQYF.

V is TRBV28 and J is TRBJ2-1, with D perhaps matching TRBD2 (6 bases). CDR1 is MDHEN and CDR2 is SYDVKM in the germline V gene. Trimming stripped 7 bases from V and 5 bases from J, with 18 bases between. This CDR3 region has 15 residues. This CDR3 is CASTPQSGTHNEQFF. In nucleotides, the CDR3 is TGTGCCAGCACCCCACAATCTGGGACTCACAATGAGCAGTTCTTC.

The chain links TRBV28 to TRBJ1-2; a possible D gene is TRBD1 (5 bases). Trimming removed 6 bases at V and 5 bases at J, with 13 bases between. Germline V gene lookup returns CDR1 MDHEN and CDR2 SYDVKM. There are 13 residues in the CDR3. The CDR3, as DNA: TGTGCCAGCAGCCCGGAGGGGAGGTATGGCTACACCTTC. This encodes CASSPEGRYGYTF.